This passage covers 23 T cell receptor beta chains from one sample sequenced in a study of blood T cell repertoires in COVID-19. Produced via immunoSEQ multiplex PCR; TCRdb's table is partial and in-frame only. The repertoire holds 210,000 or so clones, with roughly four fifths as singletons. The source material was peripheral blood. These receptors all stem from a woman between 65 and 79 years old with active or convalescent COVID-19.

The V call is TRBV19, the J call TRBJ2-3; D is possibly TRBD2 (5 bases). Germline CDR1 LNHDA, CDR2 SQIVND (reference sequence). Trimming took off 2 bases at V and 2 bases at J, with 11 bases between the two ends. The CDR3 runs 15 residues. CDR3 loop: CASSIRVSDTDTQYF. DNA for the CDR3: TGTGCCAGTAGTATACGGGTTAGCGACACAGATACGCAGTATTTT.

The CDR3 DNA follows: TGTGCCAGCAGATCGGACAGGGGCCTGATCTATGGCTACACCTTC. Translated, it gives CASRSDRGLIYGYTF. The rearrangement uses TRBV2 and TRBJ1-2; 9 nucleotides match TRBD1. The CDR3 runs to 15 residues. In germline, CDR1 is SNHLY, CDR2 FYNNEI. V shed 6 bases, J shed 4 bases, and the junction held 9 bases outside the gene matches.

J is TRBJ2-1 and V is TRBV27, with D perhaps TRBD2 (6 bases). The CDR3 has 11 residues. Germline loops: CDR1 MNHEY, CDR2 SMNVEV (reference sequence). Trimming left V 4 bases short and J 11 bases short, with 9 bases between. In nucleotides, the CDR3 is TGTGCCAGCAGTTCGCGGGACCAGCAGTTCTTC. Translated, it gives CASSSRDQQFF.

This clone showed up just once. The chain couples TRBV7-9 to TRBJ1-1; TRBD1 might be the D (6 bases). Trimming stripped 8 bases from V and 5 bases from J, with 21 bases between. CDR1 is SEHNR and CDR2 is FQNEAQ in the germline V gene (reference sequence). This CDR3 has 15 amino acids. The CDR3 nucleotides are TGTGCCAGCTCCGCACAAACAGGGCCGCGGACTGAAGCTTTCTTT. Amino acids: CASSAQTGPRTEAFF.

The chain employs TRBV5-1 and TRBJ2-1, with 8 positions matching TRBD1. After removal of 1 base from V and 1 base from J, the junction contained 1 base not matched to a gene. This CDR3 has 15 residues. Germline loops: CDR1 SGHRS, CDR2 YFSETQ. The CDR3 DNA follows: TGCGCCAGCAGCTTGAGGACAGGGTCCTACAATGAGCAGTTCTTC. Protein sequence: CASSLRTGSYNEQFF. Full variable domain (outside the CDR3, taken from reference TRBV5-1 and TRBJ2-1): KAGVTQTPRYLIKTRGQQVTLSCSPISGHRSVSWYQQTPGQGLQFLFEYFSETQRNKGNFPGRFSGRQFSNSRSEMNVSTLELGDSALYLCASSLRTGSYNEQFFGPGTRLTVL.

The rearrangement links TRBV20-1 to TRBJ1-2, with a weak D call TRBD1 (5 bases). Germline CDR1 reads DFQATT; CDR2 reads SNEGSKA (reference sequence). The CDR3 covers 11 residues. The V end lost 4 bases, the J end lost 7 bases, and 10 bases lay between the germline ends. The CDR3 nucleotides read TGCAGTGCTACTCGACAGTCTGGCTACACCTTC. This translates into CSATRQSGYTF.

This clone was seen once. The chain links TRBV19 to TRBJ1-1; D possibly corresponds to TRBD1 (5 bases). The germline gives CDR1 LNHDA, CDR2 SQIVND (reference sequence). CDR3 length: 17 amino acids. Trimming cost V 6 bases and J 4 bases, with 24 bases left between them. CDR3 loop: CASSPQGRPRGATEAFF. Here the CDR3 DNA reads TGTGCCAGTAGCCCTCAGGGCAGGCCCCGTGGGGCCACTGAAGCTTTCTTT.

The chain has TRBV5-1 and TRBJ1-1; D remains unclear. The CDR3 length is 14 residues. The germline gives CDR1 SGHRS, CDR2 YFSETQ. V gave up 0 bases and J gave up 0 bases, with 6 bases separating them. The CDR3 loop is CASSLAGMNTEAFF. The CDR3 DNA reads TGCGCCAGCAGCTTGGCCGGGATGAACACTGAAGCTTTCTTT.

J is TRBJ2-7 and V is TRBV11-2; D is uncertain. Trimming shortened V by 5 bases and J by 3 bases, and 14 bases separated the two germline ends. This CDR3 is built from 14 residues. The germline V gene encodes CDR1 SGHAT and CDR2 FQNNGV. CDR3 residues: CASSLRPSIYEQYF. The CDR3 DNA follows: TGTGCCAGCAGCCTCAGGCCCTCTATCTACGAGCAGTACTTC. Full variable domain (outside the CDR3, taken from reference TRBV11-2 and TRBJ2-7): EAGVAQSPRYKIIEKRQSVAFWCNPISGHATLYWYQQILGQGPKLLIQFQNNGVVDDSQLPKDRFSAERLKGVDSTLKIQPAKLEDSAVYLCASSLRPSIYEQYFGPGTRLTVT.

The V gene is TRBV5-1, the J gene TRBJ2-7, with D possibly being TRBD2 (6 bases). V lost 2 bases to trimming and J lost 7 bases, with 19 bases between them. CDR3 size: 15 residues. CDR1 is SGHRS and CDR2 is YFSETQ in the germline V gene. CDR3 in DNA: TGCGCCAGCAGCTTAGTCTCCCGCGGGGTGGGGGAGCAGTACTTC. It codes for CASSLVSRGVGEQYF.

The CDR3 loop is CATSAWGSDRAFF. The CDR3 DNA follows: TGTGCCACCAGTGCCTGGGGCTCGGACAGAGCTTTCTTT. The rearrangement uses TRBV24-1 and TRBJ1-1, with a weak D call TRBD1 (6 bases). This CDR3 contains 13 residues. Germline V CDR1 and CDR2: KGHDR, SFDVKD. V lost 5 bases and J lost 10, with 16 bases in between.

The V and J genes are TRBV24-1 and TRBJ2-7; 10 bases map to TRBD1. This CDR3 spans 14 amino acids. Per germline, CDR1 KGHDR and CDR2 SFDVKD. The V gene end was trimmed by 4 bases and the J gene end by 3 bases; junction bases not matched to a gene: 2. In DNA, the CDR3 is TGTGCCACCAGTGAAGGGACAGGGGACTACGAGCAGTACTTC. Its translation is CATSEGTGDYEQYF.

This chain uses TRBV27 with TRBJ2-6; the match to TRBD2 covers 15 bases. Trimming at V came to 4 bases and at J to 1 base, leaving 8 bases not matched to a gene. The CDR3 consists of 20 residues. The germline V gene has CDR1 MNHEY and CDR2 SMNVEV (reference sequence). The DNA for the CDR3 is TGTGCCAGCAGTTCCCTCGGACTAGCGGGAGGGCCATCTGGGGCCAACGTCCTGACTTTC. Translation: CASSSLGLAGGPSGANVLTF.

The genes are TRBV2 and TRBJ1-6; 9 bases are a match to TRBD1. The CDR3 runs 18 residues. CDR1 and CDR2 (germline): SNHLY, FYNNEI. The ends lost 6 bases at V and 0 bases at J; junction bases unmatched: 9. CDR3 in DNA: TGTGCCAGCAGCCGCACCGGGACAGGGAGCTCCTATAATTCACCCCTCCACTTT. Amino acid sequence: CASSRTGTGSSYNSPLHF.

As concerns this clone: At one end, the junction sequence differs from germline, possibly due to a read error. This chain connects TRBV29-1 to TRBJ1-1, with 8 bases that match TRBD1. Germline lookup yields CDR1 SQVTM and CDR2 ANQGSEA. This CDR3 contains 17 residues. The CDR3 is CSVEGTANRGVNTEAFF. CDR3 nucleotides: TGCAGCGTCGAAGGAACGGCGAACAGGGGGGTGAACACTGAAGCTTTCTTT.

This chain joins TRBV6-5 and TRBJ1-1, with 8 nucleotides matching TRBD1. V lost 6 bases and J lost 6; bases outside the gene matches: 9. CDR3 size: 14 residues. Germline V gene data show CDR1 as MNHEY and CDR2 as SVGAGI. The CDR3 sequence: CASSPRTGSPEAFF. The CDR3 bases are TGTGCCAGCAGCCCCCGGACAGGGTCCCCTGAAGCTTTCTTT.

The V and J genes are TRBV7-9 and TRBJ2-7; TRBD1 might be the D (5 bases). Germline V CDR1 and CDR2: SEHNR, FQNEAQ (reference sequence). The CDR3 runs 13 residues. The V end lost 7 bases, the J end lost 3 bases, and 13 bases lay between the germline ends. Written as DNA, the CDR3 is TGTGCCAGCACCTCTCAAACAGGCTACGAGCAGTACTTC. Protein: CASTSQTGYEQYF.

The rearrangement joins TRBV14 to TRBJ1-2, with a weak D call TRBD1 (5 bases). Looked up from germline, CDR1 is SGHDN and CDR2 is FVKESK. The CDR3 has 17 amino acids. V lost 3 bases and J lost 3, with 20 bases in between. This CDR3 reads CASSQGRRGRAYYGYTF. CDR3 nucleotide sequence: TGTGCCAGCAGCCAGGGCAGGCGGGGCAGGGCTTACTATGGCTACACCTTC.

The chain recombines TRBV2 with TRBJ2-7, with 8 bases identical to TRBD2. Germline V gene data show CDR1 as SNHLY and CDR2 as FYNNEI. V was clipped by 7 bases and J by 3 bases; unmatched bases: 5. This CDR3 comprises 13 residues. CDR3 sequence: CASKAGGGYEQYF. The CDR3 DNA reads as TGTGCCAGCAAGGCGGGAGGAGGCTACGAGCAGTACTTC.

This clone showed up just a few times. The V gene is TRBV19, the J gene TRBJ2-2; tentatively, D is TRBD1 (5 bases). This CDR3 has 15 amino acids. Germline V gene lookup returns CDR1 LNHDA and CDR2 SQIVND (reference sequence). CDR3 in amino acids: CAAGRRGLGTGELFF. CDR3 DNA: TGTGCTGCAGGACGTAGGGGATTGGGGACCGGGGAGCTGTTTTTT.

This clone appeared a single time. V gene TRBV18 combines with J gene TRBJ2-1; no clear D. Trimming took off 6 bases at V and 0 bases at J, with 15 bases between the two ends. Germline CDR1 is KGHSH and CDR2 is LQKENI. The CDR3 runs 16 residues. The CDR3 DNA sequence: TGTGCCAGCTCGCCGCTCGCCCCCAGCTCCTACAATGAGCAGTTCTTC. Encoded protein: CASSPLAPSSYNEQFF.

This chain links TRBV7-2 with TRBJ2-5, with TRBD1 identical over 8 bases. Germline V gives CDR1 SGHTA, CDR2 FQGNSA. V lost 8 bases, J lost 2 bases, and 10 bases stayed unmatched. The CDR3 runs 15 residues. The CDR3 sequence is CASRTAGQVQETQYF. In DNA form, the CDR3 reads TGTGCCAGCCGAACCGCGGGACAGGTTCAAGAGACCCAGTACTTC.

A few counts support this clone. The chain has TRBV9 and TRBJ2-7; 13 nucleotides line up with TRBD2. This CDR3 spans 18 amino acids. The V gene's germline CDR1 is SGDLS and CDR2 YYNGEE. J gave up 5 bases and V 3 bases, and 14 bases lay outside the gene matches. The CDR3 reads CASSGGTSGTFRINEQYF. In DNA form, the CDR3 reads TGTGCCAGCAGCGGCGGGACTAGCGGGACTTTTCGTATTAACGAGCAGTACTTC.